The entry below describes one T cell receptor beta chain. The data were taken from a study of shared clonotypes between healthy human individuals. Study background: Three plates each covered CD4 naive and memory; CD8 naive two, CD8 memory one.

Looked up from germline, CDR1 is SGHNT and CDR2 is YYREEE (reference sequence). The CDR3 is made up of 16 amino acids. The V and J ends lost 4 bases and 2 bases respectively, with 13 bases between them. The repertoire was sequenced with immunoSEQ multiplex PCR; TCRdb's copy has only in-frame clones and lacks some. This table holds nearly 1,000,000 clones, approximately 76% found once. The chain recombines TRBV5-4 with TRBJ2-6; D is ambiguous. The specimen sequenced was memory CD4+ T cells sorted from blood. The subset: CD45RA-negative fraction. This receptor was identified in a man between 18 and 29 years old in good health. CDR3 bases: TGTGCCAGCAGCCCGAGCATTGGGGCTGGGGCCAACGTCCTGACTTTC. Amino acid sequence: CASSPSIGAGANVLTF.